Shown below are 27 T cell receptor beta chains from a single sample sequenced in a study of early T cells in non-severe SARS-CoV-2 infection. TCRdb redid the calling of the 5' RACE reads with MiXCR, one entry per CDR3 protein. The table lists some 77,000 distinct CDR3 sequences, more than 10% of them singletons. Sequenced material: whole blood, taken at baseline. The receptors come from an adult who was a healthcare worker with PCR-confirmed SARS-CoV-2 infection or an uninfected control (not recorded which). The donor label of this sample is uncertain.

V usage is TRBV18 and J usage is TRBJ1-1; D might be TRBD1 (6 bases). The length of the CDR3 is 13 residues. CDR1 and CDR2 from the germline V gene are KGHSH and LQKENI. The CDR3 DNA follows: TGTGCAGGGGGGAGTGGGGCGAACACTGAAGCTTTCTTT. Translation gives CAGGSGANTEAFF. Supplemented by reference TRBV18 and TRBJ1-1, the full variable domain reads NAGVMQNPRHLVRRRGQEARLRCSPMKGHSHVYWYRQLPEEGLKFMVYLQKENIIDESGMPKERFSAEFPKEGPSILRIQQVVRGDSAAYFCAGGSGANTEAFFGQGTRLTVV.

The chain combines TRBV18 with TRBJ2-7, with D possibly being TRBD1 or TRBD2 (6 bases each). V was cut by 5 bases and J by 5 bases, with 13 bases left in between. CDR1 KGHSH and CDR2 LQKENI come from the germline V gene. The length of the CDR3 is 13 residues. The CDR3 sequence is CASSRGARDEQYF. The CDR3 DNA follows: TGTGCCAGCTCAAGGGGGGCGCGGGACGAGCAGTACTTC. The variable domain in full, completed from reference TRBV18 and TRBJ2-7, reads NAGVMQNPRHLVRRRGQEARLRCSPMKGHSHVYWYRQLPEEGLKFMVYLQKENIIDESGMPKERFSAEFPKEGPSILRIQQVVRGDSAAYFCASSRGARDEQYFGPGTRLTVT.

The rearrangement joins TRBV27 to TRBJ1-3; 11 bases are shared with TRBD1. Germline-derived CDR1 and CDR2 are MNHEY and SMNVEV (reference sequence). This CDR3 is 16 amino acids long. V trimming: 6 bases; J trimming: 3 bases; junction bases outside the gene matches: 7. The CDR3 loop is CASRASDRGHGNTIYF. CDR3 nucleotide sequence: TGTGCCAGCAGGGCCTCGGACAGGGGGCATGGAAACACCATATATTTT.

This clonotype was seen more than once but under ten times. The V and J genes are TRBV7-9 and TRBJ2-1; D is perhaps TRBD1 or TRBD2 (5 bases each). Trimming shortened V by 4 bases and J by 10 bases, and 23 bases separated the two germline ends. The CDR3 totals 16 residues. Germline V gene lookup returns CDR1 SEHNR and CDR2 FQNEAQ (reference sequence). The CDR3 protein is CASSSPTGSGALEQFF. For the CDR3, the DNA is TGTGCCAGCAGCTCCCCGACGGGGTCCGGGGCCTTGGAGCAGTTCTTC. The variable domain in full, completed from reference TRBV7-9 and TRBJ2-1, reads DTGVSQNPRHKITKRGQNVTFRCDPISEHNRLYWYRQTLGQGPEFLTYFQNEAQLEKSRLLSDRFSAERPKGSFSTLEIQRTEQGDSAMYLCASSSPTGSGALEQFFGPGTRLTVL.

The V gene is TRBV7-3, the J gene TRBJ1-3, with 7 bases that match TRBD1. After removal of 2 bases from V and 4 bases from J, the junction contained 5 bases not matched to a gene. The CDR3 runs 15 residues. Germline lookup yields CDR1 SGHTA and CDR2 FQGTGA. The CDR3 protein is CASSLDRASGNTIYF. The DNA of the CDR3 is TGTGCCAGCAGCTTAGACAGGGCCTCAGGAAACACCATATATTTT.

This clonotype was counted between two and nine times. The chain links TRBV5-1 to TRBJ2-3; perhaps D is TRBD1 or TRBD2 (5 bases each). The CDR3 loop spans 15 amino acids. The V end lost 2 bases, the J end lost 2 bases, and 12 bases lay between the germline ends. Germline V gives CDR1 SGHRS, CDR2 YFSETQ. The CDR3 DNA reads TGCGCCAGCAGCTTCCGAGGGGCTCCCACAGATACGCAGTATTTT. Its protein is CASSFRGAPTDTQYF.

By its share, this clonotype is medium-sized (0.01 to 0.1%). The rearrangement uses TRBV9 and TRBJ1-2, with D possibly matching TRBD1 (6 bases). Trimming removed 1 base from V and 3 bases from J, with 31 bases in between. The CDR3 spans 21 residues. CDR1 and CDR2 (germline): SGDLS, YYNGEE. The CDR3 is CASSVLSLPSGGETGYYGYTF. DNA of the CDR3: TGTGCCAGCAGCGTACTTTCATTGCCGTCTGGGGGCGAAACTGGTTACTATGGCTACACCTTC.

This clonotype was seen more than once but under ten times. This chain uses TRBV6-5 with TRBJ1-2; 8 bases are shared with TRBD1. Germline V gives CDR1 MNHEY, CDR2 SVGAGI. The CDR3 runs 14 residues. V gave up 5 bases and J gave up 5 bases; unmatched junction bases: 7. The CDR3 coding sequence is TGTGCCAGCAGTCCCCAGGGGGCTTATTATGGCTACACCTTC. Amino acids: CASSPQGAYYGYTF.

The gene calls are TRBV7-2 and TRBJ2-3; 7 positions match TRBD2. V lost 6 bases, J lost 0 bases, and 9 bases stayed unmatched. CDR3 size: 16 residues. Germline lookup yields CDR1 SGHTA and CDR2 FQGNSA. In nucleotides, the CDR3 is TGTGCCAGCAGAGGTCCGGGGGGACTTAGCACAGATACGCAGTATTTT. Its translation: CASRGPGGLSTDTQYF.

The chain couples TRBV14 to TRBJ2-3; D call uncertain. From germline, CDR1 is SGHDN and CDR2 FVKESK. Between the trimmed V and J ends, which lost 0 bases and 2 bases, there was a span of 9 bases. CDR3 size: 15 residues. CDR3 coding DNA: TGTGCCAGCAGCCAAGATGGTCCCCCCACAGATACGCAGTATTTT. It specifies CASSQDGPPTDTQYF. The full variable domain, its missing parts supplied by reference TRBV14 and TRBJ2-3, is EAGVTQFPSHSVIEKGQTVTLRCDPISGHDNLYWYRRVMGKEIKFLLHFVKESKQDESGMPNNRFLAERTGGTYSTLKVQPAELEDSGVYFCASSQDGPPTDTQYFGPGTRLTVL.

This clonotype was seen only a few times. The chain links TRBV12-3 or TRBV12-4 to TRBJ1-2; D is uncertain. There are 14 residues in the CDR3. V lost 3 bases, J lost 8 bases, and 16 bases lay in between. The CDR3 region has the DNA TGTGCCAGCAGTTTTCTGGCCACCGCCGGCGGCTACACCTTC. Translating it yields CASSFLATAGGYTF.

The chain joins TRBV2 to TRBJ1-5; the D is unclear. Germline CDR1 is SNHLY and CDR2 is FYNNEI. The CDR3 is made up of 14 amino acids. Trimming took off 8 bases at V and 5 bases at J, with 16 bases between the two ends. For the CDR3, the DNA is TGTGCCAGCGGCGAAACCTTTGGCGATCAGCCCCAGCATTTT. Protein: CASGETFGDQPQHF.

Comments on this clonotype: At one end, the junction sequence differs from germline, possibly due to a read error. The gene calls are TRBV20-1 and TRBJ2-5, with TRBD1 as a possible D gene (7 bases). Per the germline V gene, CDR1 is DFQATT and CDR2 is SNEGSKA (reference sequence). The CDR3 is 14 amino acids. The CDR3 bases are TGCAGTCCGATTGGAGGGGGCGGGCAAGAGTCCCAGTACTTC. Translated, it gives CSPIGGGGQESQYF.

The chain employs TRBV6-2 or TRBV6-3 and TRBJ1-6, with a possible D match to TRBD1 (5 bases). Trimming removed 10 bases at V and 7 bases at J, with 17 bases between. Germline V gene sequence: CDR1 MNHEY, CDR2 SVGEGT. The CDR3 is made up of 14 amino acids. CDR3 residues: CANTRDGGNSPLHF. CDR3 DNA: TGTGCCAACACCAGGGACGGCGGGAATTCACCCCTCCACTTT.

This clonotype showed up many times. The chain links TRBV10-3 to TRBJ2-7, with unresolved D. Trimming pared 2 bases from V and 4 bases from J, leaving 12 bases between. Germline V CDR1 and CDR2: ENHRY, SYGVKD. The CDR3 covers 14 residues. The CDR3 protein is CAISELPITYEQYF. CDR3 DNA: TGTGCCATCAGTGAGCTACCCATTACTTACGAGCAGTACTTC.

The V and J genes are TRBV20-1 and TRBJ1-1, with a weak D call TRBD1 (5 bases). Germline CDR1 DFQATT, CDR2 SNEGSKA (reference sequence). The CDR3 runs to 14 residues. V lost 3 bases to trimming and J lost 5 bases, with 16 bases between them. CDR3 sequence: CSARGARGITEAFF. The CDR3 DNA is TGCAGTGCTAGGGGTGCGAGGGGTATAACTGAAGCTTTCTTT.

This clonotype was seen a few times. The chain carries TRBV6-2 or TRBV6-3 and TRBJ2-7, with D uncertain. V was shortened by 0 bases and J by 6 bases, with 6 bases between the two germline ends. The CDR3 is made up of 12 amino acids. The V gene's germline CDR1 is MNHEY and CDR2 SVGEGT. In DNA form, the CDR3 reads TGTGCCAGCAGTTACTCCAGCCGCGAGCAGTACTTC. Its translation is CASSYSSREQYF.

The chain couples TRBV9 to TRBJ1-2, with D possibly being TRBD1 (5 bases). CDR1 is SGDLS and CDR2 is YYNGEE in the germline V gene. This CDR3 is built from 13 residues. Trimming removed 7 bases from V and 8 bases from J, with 18 bases in between. The CDR3 DNA follows: TGTGCCAGCTCCCCCCCGGGACCTTTAGGCTACACCTTC. Translating it yields CASSPPGPLGYTF.

V and J are TRBV5-6 and TRBJ2-4; the D gene is possibly TRBD2 (5 bases). V lost 4 bases and J 0 bases, leaving 17 bases between the germline ends. Germline CDR1 reads SGHDT; CDR2 reads YYEEEE. The CDR3 consists of 17 residues. CDR3 region: CASSPVDPDLAKNIQYF. The CDR3 region has the DNA TGTGCCAGCAGCCCGGTCGACCCGGACTTAGCCAAAAACATTCAGTACTTC. Drawing the rest from reference TRBV5-6 and TRBJ2-4, the complete variable domain is DAGVTQSPTHLIKTRGQQVTLRCSPKSGHDTVSWYQQALGQGPQFIFQYYEEEERQRGNFPDRFSGHQFPNYSSELNVNALLLGDSALYLCASSPVDPDLAKNIQYFGAGTRLSVL.

This chain joins TRBV11-3 and TRBJ2-3; tentatively, D is TRBD2 (7 bases). Trimming pared 6 bases from V and 5 bases from J, leaving 12 bases between. Germline assignment: CDR1 SGHNT and CDR2 YENEEA. The CDR3 totals 13 residues. The CDR3 region is CASSGGARDTQYF. The CDR3 bases are TGTGCCAGCAGTGGGGGGGCGCGAGATACGCAGTATTTT.

The table lists this clonotype with a few counts. The chain combines TRBV7-8 with TRBJ2-2, with D unresolved. Looked up from germline, CDR1 is SGHVS and CDR2 is FQNEAQ. V lost 5 bases to trimming and J lost 6 bases, with 16 bases between them. The CDR3 is 15 amino acids. The CDR3, as DNA: TGTGCCAGCAGCGCCGCAGTGAGATTGCCCGGGGAGCTGTTTTTT. Encoded protein: CASSAAVRLPGELFF.

This clonotype was seen only a few times. CDR3 in amino acids: CASSGLGASTDTQYF. In DNA form, the CDR3 reads TGTGCCAGCAGTGGTCTCGGGGCTTCCACAGATACGCAGTATTTT. The gene calls are TRBV25-1 and TRBJ2-3; D assignment may be TRBD1 or TRBD2 (5 bases each). Germline loops: CDR1 MGHDK, CDR2 SYGVNS. The CDR3 extends over 15 amino acids. Trimming removed 4 bases at V and 2 bases at J, with 13 bases between.

The genes are TRBV5-6 and TRBJ2-3, with TRBD2 as a possible D gene (6 bases). The CDR3 runs 13 residues. The germline gives CDR1 SGHDT, CDR2 YYEEEE. V lost 7 bases and J lost 4, with 13 bases in between. The CDR3 sequence is CASGGLDPDTQYF. The CDR3 DNA sequence: TGTGCCAGCGGGGGACTCGATCCAGATACGCAGTATTTT.

In this sample, this clonotype turned up many times. This CDR3 reads CASSDTLDTQYF. In nucleotides, the CDR3 is TGTGCCAGCAGCGATACGCTAGATACGCAGTATTTT. The gene calls are TRBV6-2 or TRBV6-3 and TRBJ2-3, with D hard to call. V was clipped by 6 bases and J by 5 bases, with 9 bases between them. CDR3 size: 12 residues. Germline V gene sequence: CDR1 MNHEY, CDR2 SVGEGT.

This clonotype appeared once. The J gene is TRBJ1-1, the V gene TRBV5-4, with D tentatively TRBD1 (6 bases). From germline, CDR1 is SGHNT and CDR2 YYREEE (reference sequence). This CDR3 comprises 12 residues. The V end was cut by 0 bases, the J end by 9 bases, with 9 bases between. The CDR3 sequence: CASSLDRGQAFF. CDR3 nucleotides: TGTGCCAGCAGCTTGGACCGGGGGCAAGCTTTCTTT.

This clonotype has a handful of counts. This rearrangement joins TRBV6-2 or TRBV6-3 to TRBJ1-5; TRBD1 agrees at 9 bases. The CDR3 runs 15 residues. Germline lookup yields CDR1 MNHEY and CDR2 SVGEGT. V trimming: 5 bases; J trimming: 4 bases; junction bases outside the gene matches: 6. This chain's CDR3 is CASSPGTGRNQPQHF. The CDR3 DNA reads as TGTGCCAGCAGTCCCGGGACAGGGCGAAATCAGCCCCAGCATTTT.

This clonotype was recorded many times. This rearrangement joins TRBV19 to TRBJ2-1; D might be TRBD2 (5 bases). From germline, CDR1 is LNHDA and CDR2 SQIVND (reference sequence). The V end lost 3 bases, the J end lost 6 bases, and 9 bases lay between the germline ends. The CDR3 is made up of 13 amino acids. The CDR3 sequence is CASSMESGNEQFF. In nucleotides, the CDR3 is TGTGCCAGTAGTATGGAAAGCGGCAATGAGCAGTTCTTC.